The entry that follows covers one T cell receptor beta chain sequence. Read sequence stops 3 residues before the CDR3 end, and the germline J gene provides the missing end. The data are from a study of T cells in women clearing cervical HPV infection. The germline gives CDR1 LNHDA, CDR2 SQIVND (reference sequence). The CDR3 has 15 residues. J was trimmed by 5 bases and V by 3 bases; bases with no gene match: 7. Repertoires were generated with immunoSEQ multiplex PCR, while TCRdb's copy carries only in-frame clones and drops some. This specimen shows roughly 35,000 clones; the ten leading clones hold about 1.7%.

This sequence joins TRBV19 and TRBJ1-3, with 7 bases aligning to TRBD1. The material sequenced was blood buffy coat. This clonotype was obtained from a woman between 18 and 70 years old with a cervical HPV16 infection that either progressed to CIN3+ or cleared (not recorded which). The sequenced part of the CDR3 DNA is TGTGCCAGTAGTATCGAGGGGGCGCGGAGAAACACC. This encodes CASSIEGARRNT. The entire CDR3 is CASSIEGARRNTIYF.